This T cell receptor (beta chain) was sequenced in a study of tumor and adjacent non-tumor tissue in lung cancer. Looking at the study overall: The patients, around 9 men and five or six women, were about 31 to 85 with stage I to III disease. Approximately 4.2 million productive TCRbeta reads were obtained per sample on average.

This CDR3 comprises 11 residues. Per germline, CDR1 MNHNY and CDR2 SVGAGI (reference sequence). Trimming shortened V by 10 bases and J by 3 bases, and 10 bases separated the two germline ends. A modified ARM-PCR protocol with three rounds of nested PCR amplified TCRbeta. MiXCR was run by TCRdb on the multiplex PCR reads, yielding one entry per CDR3 protein. The data contain more than 60,000 distinct CDR3 sequences, more than 65% of them seen just once; the ten biggest clones take up under 55%. General study results and limits: Tumor repertoires had a smaller top 100 clone share than normal lung.

This sample's RNA came from whole unsorted tissue. The normal lung tissue was taken more than 3 cm from the tumor edge. A note on this clonotype: Its antigen is still unknown.

The clonotype was recovered from a man in his 60s with non-small cell lung cancer. The chain has TRBV6-6 and TRBJ2-7; D gene ambiguous. Sequencing was done on a sample of distant non-tumor lung tissue. CDR3 sequence (DNA): TGTGCCAACAGCGACTGCTACGAGCAGTACTTC. Protein sequence: CANSDCYEQYF.